This TCR beta chain is drawn from a study of blood T cell repertoires in COVID-19. Study background: Sites across the United States, Italy and Spain contributed samples from acute and convalescent COVID-19.

Germline values: CDR1 SGHRS, CDR2 YFSETQ. The CDR3 contains 14 residues. V was clipped by 3 bases and J by 4 bases, with 11 bases between them. TCRdb keeps only in-frame clones here, not all; method: immunoSEQ multiplex PCR. The sample carries tens of thousands of clones, around 90% recorded once. The clonotype originates from a man between 65 and 85 years old with acute or convalescent COVID-19. The V call is TRBV5-1, the J call TRBJ1-5; D might be TRBD1 (5 bases). Source material: peripheral blood. The CDR3 DNA follows: TGCGCCAGCAGCTCCGGACAACAGAATCAGCCCCAGCATTTT. The encoded protein is CASSSGQQNQPQHF.